These T cell receptor beta chains were read from a single sample in a study of T cell responses to AZD1222 COVID-19 vaccine. Clones were read by immunoSEQ multiplex PCR, and TCRdb kept only the in-frame ones, dropping some. Here the sample spans 150,000 or so clones, approximately 91% being singletons. The sample was peripheral blood, taken 28 days after the second AZD1222 dose. These receptor sequences come from an adult who received the AZD1222 COVID-19 vaccine. Each CDR3 is given without its conserved first and last residue. The size of a clone is reported for some rows only, either as once, few or many, or as a class for expanded clones.

j_gene | v_gene | len | abundance | CDR3aa
TRBJ1-6 | TRBV4-3 | 14 | . | ASSQLEGQGGSPLH
TRBJ2-5 | TRBV27 | 15 | . | ASSFLLAGGVKETQY
TRBJ2-7 | TRBV5-4 | 10 | . | ASSAGSYEQY
TRBJ2-1 | TRBV6-6 | 14 | . | ASTYALTGSYNEQF
TRBJ1-1 | TRBV15 | 17 | . | ATSRREYRANQRDTEAF
TRBJ1-3 | TRBV30 | 11 | . | AWSRDSGNTIY
TRBJ1-2 | TRBV5-1 | 11 | once | ASSQPDFYGYT
TRBJ2-1 | TRBV24-1 | 15 | . | ATSDWGTGLALRGQF
TRBJ2-3 | TRBV6-6 | 10 | . | ASSPGGNTQY
TRBJ2-7 | TRBV21-1 | 12 | . | ASSKVRRSYEQY
TRBJ1-4 | TRBV2 | 14 | . | ASSQRTGRSDEKLF
TRBJ1-5 | TRBV19 | 16 | . | ASSRRELTSASNQPQH
TRBJ2-6 | TRBV6-2/TRBV6-3 | 13 | . | ASSLWGSGANVLT